These 5 T cell receptor beta chains were sequenced from one sample in a study of T-cell reconstitution after alpha-beta-depleted transplantation in children. Preparation of the TCRbeta library involved a method that used unique molecular identifiers. TCRdb called the PCR reads again in MiXCR, with one record for every CDR3 protein. The sample holds over 550,000 distinct CDR3 sequences, 10% seen once. Sequencing used PBMCs from the stem cell graft donor, obtained from the stem cell graft. The origin of the receptors is a human donor who donated a stem cell graft to a child with acute myeloid leukemia.

The genes are TRBV6-1 and TRBJ1-2; perhaps TRBD1 as D (6 bases). Trimming stripped 7 bases from V and 3 bases from J, with 18 bases between. CDR3 size: 15 residues. Germline V gives CDR1 MNHNS, CDR2 SASEGT. In DNA, the CDR3 is TGTGCCAGCACCCGGTATGGGGGCGAGGACTATGGCTACACCTTC. Protein sequence: CASTRYGGEDYGYTF.

This clonotype was counted only a few times. The gene calls are TRBV7-2 and TRBJ2-5, with 7 bases that match TRBD1. In germline, CDR1 is SGHTA, CDR2 FQGNSA. V lost 6 bases to trimming and J lost 5 bases; unmatched junction nucleotides: 15. The CDR3 extends over 16 amino acids. The CDR3 sequence: CASRTGNRGPAETQYF. CDR3 coding DNA: TGTGCCAGCAGGACCGGAAACAGGGGACCAGCCGAGACCCAGTACTTC. Together with reference TRBV7-2 and TRBJ2-5, the CDR3 gives the full variable domain: GAGVSQSPSNKVTEKGKDVELRCDPISGHTALYWYRQSLGQGLEFLIYFQGNSAPDKSGLPSDRFSAERTGGSVSTLTIQRTQQEDSAVYLCASRTGNRGPAETQYFGPGTRLLVL.

In its sample, this clonotype was seen a few times. The genes are TRBV3-1 and TRBJ1-2, with D maybe TRBD1 (5 bases). V gave up 0 bases and J gave up 4 bases, with 18 bases separating them. Germline assignment: CDR1 LGHDT and CDR2 YNNKEL (reference sequence). This CDR3 region has 17 residues. The CDR3 coding sequence is TGTGCCAGCAGCCAAGATCTGGCGGGGCAGGCCCGCTATGGCTACACCTTC. Protein product: CASSQDLAGQARYGYTF.

The sample holds many counts of this clonotype. The chain has TRBV28 and TRBJ2-4; TRBD1 aligns across 7 bases. The length of the CDR3 is 13 residues. Trimming at V came to 11 bases and at J to 0 bases, leaving 4 bases not matched to a gene. Germline CDR1 and CDR2: MDHEN and SYDVKM. DNA of the CDR3: TGTGCCGTCACAGGGGTAGCCAAAAACATTCAGTACTTC. This codes for CAVTGVAKNIQYF.

This clonotype was seen ten or more times. This chain links TRBV5-1 with TRBJ1-1; 8 bases align to TRBD1. The CDR3 loop spans 16 amino acids. Germline V CDR1 and CDR2: SGHRS, YFSETQ. Germline trimming cut 5 bases from V and 0 bases from J; bases unmatched to any gene: 9. The CDR3 region is CASREGTGQVNTEAFF. The CDR3 nucleotides read TGCGCCAGCAGGGAGGGAACGGGACAGGTGAACACTGAAGCTTTCTTT.